Each of the 18 T cell receptor beta chains below was sequenced from the same sample in a study of blood T cell repertoires in COVID-19. The table came from immunoSEQ multiplex PCR; TCRdb's copy has only in-frame clones and leaves some out. The table has under 250,000 clones, 83% seen once. The sequenced sample was peripheral blood. The receptor set was obtained from a woman in her thirties or forties with active or convalescent COVID-19.

The chain combines TRBV11-2 with TRBJ1-4, with D maybe TRBD1 (5 bases). The V and J ends lost 5 bases and 7 bases respectively, with 23 bases between them. This CDR3 contains 17 residues. CDR1 is SGHAT, CDR2 FQNNGV, per germline. The CDR3 sequence: CASSPGGGVYGSEKLFF. The CDR3 DNA is TGTGCCAGCAGCCCCGGGGGGGGAGTATATGGAAGTGAAAAACTGTTTTTT.

CDR3 sequence reads: CASSTWDSPEAFF. The CDR3 coding sequence is TGTGCCAGTAGCACCTGGGACAGTCCTGAAGCTTTCTTT. J is TRBJ1-1 and V is TRBV19; the match to TRBD1 covers 7 bases. V lost 6 bases, J lost 6 bases, and 7 bases stayed unmatched. The CDR3 sequence is 13 residues long. Germline assignment: CDR1 LNHDA and CDR2 SQIVND (reference sequence).

The chain is built from TRBV30 and TRBJ2-7, with TRBD1 matching 9 bases. CDR3 length: 13 amino acids. Germline CDR1 and CDR2: GTSNPN and SVGIG (reference sequence). V lost 5 bases to trimming and J lost 4 bases; unmatched junction nucleotides: 6. DNA of the CDR3: TGTGCCTGGGTGGACAGGGGAGGTTACGAGCAGTACTTC. This encodes CAWVDRGGYEQYF.

The chain uses TRBV7-3 and TRBJ1-1; D unclear. In germline, CDR1 is SGHTA, CDR2 FQGTGA. The CDR3 has 14 residues. V was cut by 5 bases and J by 1 base, with 11 bases left in between. In DNA form, the CDR3 reads TGTGCCAGCAGCCCGCGGGCAGGGAACACTGAAGCTTTCTTT. This translates into CASSPRAGNTEAFF.

The genes are TRBV7-3 and TRBJ2-1; D might be TRBD1 (5 bases). CDR3 length: 13 residues. The V and J ends lost 8 bases and 7 bases respectively, with 15 bases between them. CDR1 is SGHTA, CDR2 FQGTGA, per germline. CDR3 DNA sequence: TGTGCCAGCTCAGGGAATCTAGGAAATGAGCAGTTCTTC. It translates to CASSGNLGNEQFF.

The chain joins TRBV6-4 to TRBJ2-7, with a tentative D call TRBD1 (5 bases). The CDR3 extends over 15 amino acids. Germline CDR1 reads MRHNA; CDR2 reads SNTAGT. The V end lost 0 bases, the J end lost 0 bases, and 9 bases lay between the germline ends. The CDR3 DNA reads as TGTGCCAGCAGTGACTCGAACAGGCACTCCTACGAGCAGTACTTC. Protein product: CASSDSNRHSYEQYF.

The rearrangement uses TRBV4-1 and TRBJ2-7, with 7 bases that match TRBD2. The CDR3 sequence is 13 residues long. Trimming at V came to 4 bases and at J to 2 bases, leaving 2 bases not matched to a gene. Germline V gene sequence: CDR1 MGHRA, CDR2 YSYEKL. In DNA, the CDR3 is TGCGCCAGCAGCCCCCGGGGGGCCTACGAGCAGTACTTC. This encodes CASSPRGAYEQYF.

This clone was seen just once. This chain links TRBV27 with TRBJ2-7; tentative D call: TRBD2 (7 bases). Deletions cut 6 bases from V and 4 bases from J, with 16 bases between. This CDR3 is 14 amino acids long. Germline V CDR1 and CDR2: MNHEY, SMNVEV (reference sequence). The CDR3 DNA reads as TGTGCCAGCAGCGGGAAGGGGGGGTCGTACGAGCAGTACTTC. Translation gives CASSGKGGSYEQYF.

The chain has TRBV2 and TRBJ1-2; TRBD1 matches 8 bases. Germline V gene data show CDR1 as SNHLY and CDR2 as FYNNEI. V shed 0 bases, J shed 4 bases, and the junction held 7 bases outside the gene matches. This CDR3 spans 16 amino acids. CDR3 loop: CASSEARDRTFYGYTF. The CDR3 DNA reads TGTGCCAGCAGTGAAGCGCGGGACAGGACCTTCTATGGCTACACCTTC.

The CDR3 DNA reads TGTGCCAGCAGCTTGGATGCGGAGACCCAGTACTTC. Translating it yields CASSLDAETQYF. The V and J genes are TRBV5-4 and TRBJ2-5; D is ambiguous. Deletions cut 0 bases from V and 5 bases from J, with 5 bases between. CDR1 SGHNT and CDR2 YYREEE come from the germline V gene (reference sequence). The CDR3 is 12 amino acids.

This clone showed up many times. The chain employs TRBV25-1 and TRBJ2-7; TRBD1 aligns across 8 bases. The V and J ends lost 4 bases and 3 bases, in that order; junction bases with no gene match: 2. CDR1 is MGHDK, CDR2 SYGVNS, per germline. The CDR3 extends over 13 amino acids. The CDR3: CASSGTGGYEQYF. In nucleotides, the CDR3 is TGTGCCAGCAGTGGAACAGGGGGCTACGAGCAGTACTTC.

The V call is TRBV18, the J call TRBJ1-1; a weak D match, TRBD1 (5 bases). Trimming removed 3 bases at V and 7 bases at J, with 9 bases between. CDR3 length: 12 amino acids. Germline V gene lookup returns CDR1 KGHSH and CDR2 LQKENI. The CDR3 here is CASSPGGSEAFF. The CDR3 region has the DNA TGTGCCAGCTCACCGGGGGGTAGTGAAGCTTTCTTT.

V usage is TRBV5-1 and J usage is TRBJ2-1; possible D gene TRBD1, 6 bases. The CDR3 contains 15 residues. CDR1 is SGHRS, CDR2 YFSETQ, per germline. V was trimmed by 0 bases and J by 5 bases, leaving 12 bases between them. In DNA form, the CDR3 reads TGCGCCAGCAGCTTGGGAGGGGGTAATCACAATGAGCAGTTCTTC. Protein product: CASSLGGGNHNEQFF. The full variable domain, its missing parts supplied by reference TRBV5-1 and TRBJ2-1, is KAGVTQTPRYLIKTRGQQVTLSCSPISGHRSVSWYQQTPGQGLQFLFEYFSETQRNKGNFPGRFSGRQFSNSRSEMNVSTLELGDSALYLCASSLGGGNHNEQFFGPGTRLTVL.

The chain joins TRBV6-1 to TRBJ1-6; 7 bases fit TRBD1. The CDR3 extends over 18 amino acids. In germline, CDR1 is MNHNS, CDR2 SASEGT. The V and J ends lost 4 bases and 0 bases, in that order; junction bases with no gene match: 9. CDR3 bases: TGTGCCAGCAGTGGAGACAGGGAAACCAGCTCCTATAATTCACCCCTCCACTTT. This gives the protein CASSGDRETSSYNSPLHF.

This chain links TRBV28 with TRBJ1-1; possible D gene TRBD1, 6 bases. The V and J ends lost 6 bases and 3 bases respectively, with 14 bases between them. Germline assignment: CDR1 MDHEN and CDR2 SYDVKM. The CDR3 runs to 14 residues. The CDR3 reads CASRPLSGDTEAFF. The CDR3 bases are TGTGCCAGCAGGCCCCTATCAGGGGACACTGAAGCTTTCTTT.

The V and J genes are TRBV20-1 and TRBJ2-7; D unresolved. The CDR3 is 11 amino acids. Germline V lookup: CDR1 DFQATT, CDR2 SNEGSKA (reference sequence). V was clipped by 3 bases and J by 5 bases, with 8 bases between them. This chain's CDR3 is CSARNVDEQYF. DNA for the CDR3: TGCAGTGCTAGGAACGTAGACGAGCAGTACTTC.

This clone has more than one count but fewer than ten. The chain couples TRBV11-3 to TRBJ2-1; D call uncertain. Germline V CDR1 and CDR2: SGHNT, YENEEA. V was shortened by 8 bases and J by 6 bases, with 8 bases between the two germline ends. CDR3 size: 11 residues. CDR3 loop: CASERSNEQFF. CDR3 nucleotides: TGTGCCAGCGAGAGGAGCAATGAGCAGTTCTTC. Supplemented by reference TRBV11-3 and TRBJ2-1, the full variable domain reads EAGVVQSPRYKIIEKKQPVAFWCNPISGHNTLYWYLQNLGQGPELLIRYENEEAVDDSQLPKDRFSAERLKGVDSTLKIQPAELGDSAVYLCASERSNEQFFGPGTRLTVL.

The V and J genes are TRBV28 and TRBJ2-3; 7 bases agree with TRBD2. V lost 5 bases to trimming and J lost 2 bases; unmatched junction nucleotides: 4. The CDR3 spans 14 residues. The germline gives CDR1 MDHEN, CDR2 SYDVKM. The CDR3 sequence: CASSRAGITDTQYF. CDR3 in DNA: TGTGCCAGCAGTCGAGCGGGGATCACAGATACGCAGTATTTT.